Listed here are 23 T cell receptor beta chains from one sample, sequenced in a study of T cell responses to AZD1222 COVID-19 vaccine (dated by TCRdb to the early 2020s). The time point label of this sample denotes: about 28 days (+/-7) after the second vaccine dose. Libraries were made using the immunoSEQ multiplex PCR assay. TCRdb provides this immuneACCESS table in a form limited to in-frame rearrangements. Some clones are lacking; in checked studies, under half of them reflect an unresolved V gene, and why the rest are absent is not known. Across this sample there are about 100,000 clones, with more than 85% seen only once. Around 8.4% of the sample comes from the top ten. The sequenced sample was peripheral blood, obtained 28 days after the second AZD1222 dose. These receptors all stem from an adult who received the AZD1222 COVID-19 vaccine.

The genes are TRBV7-9 and TRBJ1-1; D remains unclear. In germline, CDR1 is SEHNR, CDR2 FQNEAQ (reference sequence). The CDR3 spans 12 residues. Trimming removed 4 bases at V and 0 bases at J, with 3 bases between. As DNA, the CDR3 is TGTGCCAGCAGCTCAGTGAACACTGAAGCTTTCTTT. Residues: CASSSVNTEAFF.

The chain carries TRBV2 and TRBJ2-3; D not resolved. The CDR3 runs 15 residues. Deletions cut 0 bases from V and 5 bases from J, with 12 bases between. In germline, CDR1 is SNHLY, CDR2 FYNNEI. CDR3 nucleotide sequence: TGTGCCAGCAGTGAAGCGCTTAGTCTGGGAGATACGCAGTATTTT. Encoded protein: CASSEALSLGDTQYF. Based on the CDR3 plus reference TRBV2 and TRBJ2-3, the full variable domain is EPEVTQTPSHQVTQMGQEVILRCVPISNHLYFYWYRQILGQKVEFLVSFYNNEISEKSEIFDDQFSVERPDGSNFTLKIRSTKLEDSAMYFCASSEALSLGDTQYFGPGTRLTVL.

V and J are TRBV19 and TRBJ1-4, with D hard to call. Germline V gene sequence: CDR1 LNHDA, CDR2 SQIVND (reference sequence). V shed 1 base and J shed 4 bases, with 7 bases lying between them. The CDR3 is 14 residues long. The CDR3, as DNA: TGTGCCAGTAGTATAGCAGGAATTAATGAAAAACTGTTTTTT. Translating gives CASSIAGINEKLFF.

By share of the sample, this clone is medium-sized. The chain joins TRBV6-5 to TRBJ1-6; TRBD1 agrees at 9 bases. CDR3 length: 14 amino acids. Germline-derived CDR1 and CDR2 are MNHEY and SVGAGI. J was trimmed by 9 bases and V by 4 bases; bases with no gene match: 4. As DNA, the CDR3 is TGTGCCAGCAGTTCGACAGGGGGTAGTTCACCCCTCCACTTT. Translated: CASSSTGGSSPLHF.

The CDR3 coding sequence is TGCGCCAGCAGCTTGGCCGGGGGTGGCGGCACCTACGAGCAGTACTTC. The encoded protein is CASSLAGGGGTYEQYF. The J gene is TRBJ2-7, the V gene TRBV5-1, with a possible D match to TRBD2 (6 bases). CDR1 is SGHRS, CDR2 YFSETQ, per germline. Trimming took off 0 bases at V and 2 bases at J, with 15 bases between the two ends. CDR3 length: 16 residues.

The chain joins TRBV28 to TRBJ2-7; 11 bases map to TRBD2. V lost 5 bases and J lost 4; bases outside the gene matches: 4. The CDR3 loop spans 14 amino acids. CDR1 is MDHEN, CDR2 SYDVKM, per germline. This chain's CDR3 is CASSLWTSGYEQYF. The CDR3 DNA reads as TGTGCCAGCAGTCTGTGGACTAGCGGGTACGAGCAGTACTTC.

This clone has a single count. The chain combines TRBV28 with TRBJ2-7; the D is unclear. V dropped 5 bases and J dropped 3 bases, with 14 bases sitting between them. In germline, CDR1 is MDHEN, CDR2 SYDVKM. This CDR3 spans 14 amino acids. As DNA, the CDR3 is TGTGCCAGCAGTCCCCACGAGGCGGTCTACGAGCAGTACTTC. It yields the protein CASSPHEAVYEQYF.

CDR3 nucleotide sequence: TGTGCCAGCAGCCCGACAGGCCGCTCTGGAAACACCATATATTTT. Translated: CASSPTGRSGNTIYF. V and J are TRBV5-4 and TRBJ1-3; D may be TRBD1 (6 bases). Germline CDR1 reads SGHNT; CDR2 reads YYREEE (reference sequence). Trimming removed 4 bases at V and 0 bases at J, with 11 bases between. The CDR3 has 15 amino acids.

This chain links TRBV19 with TRBJ1-1; TRBD1 matches at 7 bases. V lost 9 bases to trimming and J lost 4 bases; unmatched junction nucleotides: 8. CDR1 is LNHDA and CDR2 is SQIVND in the germline V gene (reference sequence). The CDR3 extends over 13 amino acids. The CDR3 nucleotides are TGTGCCAGCCTCGCAGGGGGAGGCACTGAAGCTTTCTTT. It yields the protein CASLAGGGTEAFF.

The chain joins TRBV7-2 to TRBJ1-1, with 7 bases matching TRBD1. The CDR3 is 16 amino acids. Per the germline V gene, CDR1 is SGHTA and CDR2 is FQGNSA. V lost 2 bases, J lost 0 bases, and 6 bases stayed unmatched. The CDR3 region is CASSLTTGTMNTEAFF. The CDR3 DNA reads TGTGCCAGCAGCTTAACGACAGGGACCATGAACACTGAAGCTTTCTTT.

There are a few counts of this clone. The chain couples TRBV19 to TRBJ1-1; 8 nucleotides agree with TRBD1. Germline assignment: CDR1 LNHDA and CDR2 SQIVND (reference sequence). The V segment lost 1 base and the J segment 3 bases; nucleotides outside the gene matches: 7. The CDR3 has 16 amino acids. CDR3 DNA sequence: TGTGCCAGTAGTATAGCGACAGGGGAATTGGACACTGAAGCTTTCTTT. This encodes CASSIATGELDTEAFF.

The rearrangement uses TRBV9 and TRBJ1-1, with TRBD1 matching over 12 bases. J gave up 0 bases and V 3 bases, and 15 bases lay outside the gene matches. The CDR3 has 20 residues. Germline V gene lookup returns CDR1 SGDLS and CDR2 YYNGEE. As DNA, the CDR3 is TGTGCCAGCAGCGCGTCCGGGACAGGGGGCGTGAAAAAGGTGAACACTGAAGCTTTCTTT. This codes for CASSASGTGGVKKVNTEAFF.

The chain couples TRBV29-1 to TRBJ2-3; TRBD1 is a possible D gene (6 bases). The CDR3 totals 10 residues. Germline V lookup: CDR1 SQVTM, CDR2 ANQGSEA. The V gene lost 6 bases and the J gene lost 6 bases, with 7 bases spanning the gap. CDR3 amino acids: CSVGADTQYF. As DNA, the CDR3 is TGCAGCGTGGGGGCCGATACGCAGTATTTT.

V usage is TRBV5-1 and J usage is TRBJ2-1; TRBD1 might be the D (5 bases). Germline V gives CDR1 SGHRS, CDR2 YFSETQ. Trimming cost V 0 bases and J 5 bases, with 9 bases left between them. The length of the CDR3 is 14 residues. The CDR3: CASSLGQPNNEQFF. The CDR3 coding sequence is TGCGCCAGCAGCTTGGGACAGCCTAACAATGAGCAGTTCTTC.

This chain connects TRBV3-1 (or the pseudogene TRBV3-2) to TRBJ2-1; no clear D gene. V was cut by 1 base and J by 9 bases, with 10 bases left in between. Germline V CDR1 and CDR2: LGHDT, YNNKEL (reference sequence). The CDR3 consists of 13 residues. CDR3 nucleotides: TGTGCCAGCAGCCAAGCCGAGTGGGGTGAGCAGTTCTTC. Amino acid sequence: CASSQAEWGEQFF.

V usage is TRBV28 and J usage is TRBJ1-1; 8 bases align to TRBD1. Trimming removed 6 bases from V and 2 bases from J; junction bases left unmatched: 5. The CDR3 runs to 14 residues. Germline lookup yields CDR1 MDHEN and CDR2 SYDVKM. CDR3: CASRAGQANTEAFF. CDR3 in DNA: TGTGCCAGCAGGGCGGGACAGGCTAACACTGAAGCTTTCTTT.

This chain connects TRBV29-1 to TRBJ1-1; 10 positions match TRBD1. Trimming took 7 bases from V and 3 from J; bases not matched to a gene: 2. The CDR3 sequence is 12 residues long. Germline V lookup: CDR1 SQVTM, CDR2 ANQGSEA. In DNA, the CDR3 is TGCAGCGCCGGACAGGGGGACACTGAAGCTTTCTTT. This encodes CSAGQGDTEAFF.

The V call is TRBV10-2, the J call TRBJ2-2; D not resolved. The CDR3 runs to 14 residues. Trimming shortened V by 6 bases and J by 3 bases, and 11 bases separated the two germline ends. Looked up from germline, CDR1 is WSHSY and CDR2 is SAAADI. The CDR3 DNA reads TGCGCCAGCAGGCTGGGAATGGACACCGGGGAGCTGTTTTTT. The encoded protein is CASRLGMDTGELFF.

The chain recombines TRBV30 with TRBJ1-5; maybe TRBD1 (6 bases). Trimming took 3 bases from V and 2 from J, leaving 11 bases between them. The CDR3 length is 14 residues. Germline CDR1 GTSNPN, CDR2 SVGIG (reference sequence). As DNA, the CDR3 is TGTGCCTGGAGCACAGGGTACGGCAATCAGCCCCAGCATTTT. It translates to CAWSTGYGNQPQHF.

The chain combines TRBV29-1 with TRBJ2-7, with D perhaps assigned TRBD1 or TRBD2 (6 bases each). V lost 4 bases to trimming and J lost 7 bases, with 17 bases between them. The CDR3 runs 13 residues. Germline V gives CDR1 SQVTM, CDR2 ANQGSEA. This CDR3 reads CSVANGRGGEQYF. CDR3 DNA: TGCAGCGTTGCAAACGGGAGAGGGGGGGAGCAGTACTTC.

The rearrangement links TRBV5-1 to TRBJ2-7; D is perhaps TRBD2 (5 bases). The germline V gene encodes CDR1 SGHRS and CDR2 YFSETQ. The CDR3 loop spans 13 amino acids. V was cut by 4 bases and J by 7 bases, with 15 bases left in between. CDR3 DNA: TGCGCCAGCAGCGTGGGCCTGCCGGGGGAGCAGTACTTC. As protein: CASSVGLPGEQYF.

The CDR3 is CASSILDSSSGNTIYF. The CDR3 DNA follows: TGTGCCAGCAGCATACTAGACAGTAGCTCTGGAAACACCATATATTTT. The rearrangement uses TRBV7-9 and TRBJ1-3, with D maybe TRBD1 (5 bases). The CDR3 totals 16 residues. The V end was cut by 5 bases, the J end by 0 bases, with 14 bases between. Germline V gene sequence: CDR1 SEHNR, CDR2 FQNEAQ (reference sequence).

The CDR3 sequence: CASSVGTGAYEQYF. Here the CDR3 DNA reads TGTGCCAGCAGCGTAGGGACAGGGGCCTACGAGCAGTACTTC. The J gene is TRBJ2-7, the V gene TRBV9; 9 positions match TRBD1. J gave up 2 bases and V 0 bases, and 0 bases lay outside the gene matches. Germline-derived CDR1 and CDR2 are SGDLS and YYNGEE. The CDR3 is 14 amino acids.